These 2 T cell receptor beta chains originate from one sample sequenced in a study of shared clonotypes between healthy human individuals. Clones were read by immunoSEQ multiplex PCR, and TCRdb kept only the in-frame ones, dropping some. The sample lists roughly 1 million clones, 75% to 80% occurring once. The sequencing sample was made of memory CD4+ T cells from PBMCs. Described subset: CD45RA-negative fraction. The receptor source for this set is a man younger than 35 in good health. Some clones in this sample may be carry-over from other donors' samples.

The V and J genes are TRBV7-2 and TRBJ2-7, with D uncertain. Per the germline V gene, CDR1 is SGHTA and CDR2 is FQGNSA. This CDR3 has 13 residues. V lost 2 bases, J lost 4 bases, and 9 bases lay in between. CDR3: CASSLWVQYEQYF. In nucleotides, the CDR3 is TGTGCCAGCAGCTTATGGGTCCAGTACGAGCAGTACTTC.

This sequence joins TRBV7-3 and TRBJ2-1; no definite D call. The ends were cut back, 5 bases at V and 4 bases at J, with 18 bases in the middle. Per the germline V gene, CDR1 is SGHTA and CDR2 is FQGTGA. This CDR3 has 16 residues. CDR3 amino acids: CASSPIALGPYNEQFF. Here the CDR3 DNA reads TGTGCCAGCAGCCCGATTGCTTTAGGGCCGTACAATGAGCAGTTCTTC. The full variable domain, rest sourced from reference TRBV7-3 and TRBJ2-1, is GAGVSQTPSNKVTEKGKYVELRCDPISGHTALYWYRQSLGQGPEFLIYFQGTGAADDSGLPNDRFFAVRPEGSVSTLKIQRTERGDSAVYLCASSPIALGPYNEQFFGPGTRLTVL.